Presented here are 9 T cell receptor beta chains from one specimen sequenced in a study of low-dose radiotherapy and immunotherapy resistance in tumors. Primers used for first-strand cDNA, a TRAV- and TRBV-specific set, covered both alpha and beta chains. TCRs underwent approximately 20 PCR cycles of amplification with a constant-region primer and V-primer adapter. TCRdb independently ran MiXCR on the reads; one entry per CDR3 protein. The table has 8,300 or so distinct CDR3 sequences, about 67% seen once. The source of these receptors is a human donor with advanced metastatic prostate, ovarian, gallbladder or colorectal cancer (not recorded which). This table probably holds off-target reads from a library built for another chain.

The V gene is TRBV7-2, the J gene TRBJ1-6, with D hard to call. V was shortened by 5 bases and J by 6 bases, with 14 bases between the two germline ends. The CDR3 covers 15 residues. Germline assignment: CDR1 SGHTA and CDR2 FQGNSA. DNA of the CDR3: TGTGCCAGCAGCCCCGAACCGGCTGGTAATTCACCCCTCCACTTT. This gives the protein CASSPEPAGNSPLHF.

The V gene is TRBV5-4, the J gene TRBJ1-1, with unresolved D. The CDR3 consists of 13 residues. The germline V gene has CDR1 SGHNT and CDR2 YYREEE (reference sequence). The germline V and J ends were trimmed by 4 bases and 0 bases, with 7 bases remaining between them. The CDR3, as DNA: TGTGCCAGCAGCAAGGACCTGAACACTGAAGCTTTCTTT. This gives the protein CASSKDLNTEAFF. The full variable domain, completed using reference TRBV5-4 and TRBJ1-1, is ETGVTQSPTHLIKTRGQQVTLRCSSQSGHNTVSWYQQALGQGPQFIFQYYREEENGRGNFPPRFSGLQFPNYSSELNVNALELDDSALYLCASSKDLNTEAFFGQGTRLTVV.

The V call is TRBV6-2 or TRBV6-3, the J call TRBJ1-5; D gene ambiguous. Germline CDR1 reads MNHEY; CDR2 reads SVGEGT. Trimming shortened V by 0 bases and J by 6 bases, and 15 bases separated the two germline ends. The CDR3 is 16 residues long. In nucleotides, the CDR3 is TGTGCCAGCAGTTACTCGAGTCTTCTCCCGGCTCAGCCCCAGCATTTT. Protein sequence: CASSYSSLLPAQPQHF.

The chain employs TRBV12-2 and TRBJ2-1; whether TRBD1, the table's D call, matches the DNA was not checked. TRBV12-2 is listed as a pseudogene. This CDR3 region has 17 residues. In DNA, the CDR3 is TGTGCAAGTCGCTTCTCTTTGACAGGGGGTGGTTCGGGTGAGCAGTTCTTC. Its translation: CASRFSLTGGGSGEQFF.

This chain links TRBV11-3 with TRBJ2-3, with D hard to call. Between the trimmed V and J ends, which lost 3 bases and 2 bases, there was a span of 6 bases. This CDR3 region has 13 residues. Germline V gene data show CDR1 as SGHNT and CDR2 as YENEEA. The CDR3 protein is CASSFESTDTQYF. CDR3 bases: TGTGCCAGCAGCTTCGAATCCACAGATACGCAGTATTTT.

This clonotype came up a few times. The chain is built from TRBV2 and TRBJ1-1, with a tentative D call TRBD1 (6 bases). Germline CDR1 reads SNHLY; CDR2 reads FYNNEI. V lost 9 bases, J lost 6 bases, and 11 bases lay in between. The CDR3 has 11 amino acids. The CDR3 here is CARRGGPEAFF. CDR3 in DNA: TGTGCCAGGAGGGGGGGCCCTGAAGCTTTCTTT.

This rearrangement joins TRBV10-3 to TRBJ2-3; TRBD2 agrees at 8 bases. The trim removed 3 bases at V and 0 bases at J, leaving 5 bases unmatched. Germline CDR1 is ENHRY and CDR2 is SYGVKD. CDR3 length: 16 residues. CDR3 DNA sequence: TGTGCCATCAGTGACCTTAGCGGGATTAGCACAGATACGCAGTATTTT. Its protein is CAISDLSGISTDTQYF.

The chain has TRBV12-3 or TRBV12-4 and TRBJ1-1; TRBD1 is a possible D gene (5 bases). The CDR3 extends over 14 amino acids. V lost 5 bases, J lost 0 bases, and 10 bases lay in between. The CDR3 reads CASSLLGVNTEAFF. As DNA, the CDR3 is TGTGCCAGCAGTCTGTTAGGGGTGAACACTGAAGCTTTCTTT.

The chain uses TRBV7-9 and TRBJ2-1, with 8 nucleotides matching TRBD2. V was pared by 5 bases and J by 5 bases, with 8 bases of the junction left unmatched. CDR1 and CDR2 from the germline V gene are SEHNR and FQNEAQ (reference sequence). The CDR3 has 15 amino acids. The CDR3, as DNA: TGTGCCAGCAGCGGGAGCGGGAGCTCTCACAATGAGCAGTTCTTC. Protein sequence: CASSGSGSSHNEQFF.